This record looks at one T cell receptor beta chain sequence and its context. This entry belongs to a study of blood T cell repertoires in COVID-19. Study as a whole: COVID-19 samples collected from the United States, Italy and Spain covered acute and convalescent phases. PBMCs, B-cell-depleted T cells, or T cells were the source of the cDNA or gDNA that made up the material.

V gave up 10 bases and J gave up 7 bases; unmatched junction bases: 9. The germline V gene encodes CDR1 SNHLY and CDR2 FYNNEI. This CDR3 region has 13 residues. Per the study methods: For nucleated cells, counts were estimated from reference gene primer amplification. Using immunoSEQ multiplex PCR, the repertoire was profiled, and TCRdb retains in-frame clones only, with some absent. D and trimming come from the DNA, and the V and J calls and clone size come from that table. The profile shows around 210,000 clones, around three quarters of them singletons. The sequenced sample was peripheral blood. The V call is TRBV2, the J call TRBJ1-5; 8 bases are shared with TRBD1. The sequence was collected from a woman in her seventies with acute or convalescent COVID-19. The CDR3 bases are TGTGCCATACAACAGGGGGTAGGGCAGCCCCAGCATTTT. This translates into CAIQQGVGQPQHF.